This note documents a single T cell receptor beta chain sequence. Antigen specificity is unknown. These data belong to a study of CXCR3-negative and CXCR3-positive naive CD8 T cells. Findings and caveats of the study: Similar TRBV-TRBJ usage was seen in naive cells (both CXCR3-negative and CXCR3-positive), but memory cells differed.

Via 5' RACE with UMI labels, TRB cDNA libraries were prepared. TCRdb reprocessed the 5' RACE reads and reports one entry per CDR3 protein, with no DNA. The ten most abundant clones cover roughly 0.99% of a sample with 70,000 to 100,000 distinct CDR3 sequences. The sequence derives from a human donor in good health. Some clones in this sample may be carry-over from other donors' samples. The specimen was naive CXCR3- CD8+ T cells from blood. Subset reported: CD45RO-CCR7+CD27+CD95- naive CD8+ T cells lacking CXCR3 (TNR3-).

CDR3 loop: CASSRQASNNSPLHF. The V gene is TRBV7-9, the J gene TRBJ1-6; TCRdb's assignment of TRBD1 cannot be checked, as there is no DNA. CDR1 is SEHNR and CDR2 is FQNEAQ in the germline V gene (reference sequence). The CDR3 is 15 amino acids. Full variable domain (remainder filled in from reference TRBV7-9 and TRBJ1-6): DTGVSQNPRHKITKRGQNVTFRCDPISEHNRLYWYRQTLGQGPEFLTYFQNEAQLEKSRLLSDRFSAERPKGSFSTLEIQRTEQGDSAMYLCASSRQASNNSPLHFGNGTRLTVT.